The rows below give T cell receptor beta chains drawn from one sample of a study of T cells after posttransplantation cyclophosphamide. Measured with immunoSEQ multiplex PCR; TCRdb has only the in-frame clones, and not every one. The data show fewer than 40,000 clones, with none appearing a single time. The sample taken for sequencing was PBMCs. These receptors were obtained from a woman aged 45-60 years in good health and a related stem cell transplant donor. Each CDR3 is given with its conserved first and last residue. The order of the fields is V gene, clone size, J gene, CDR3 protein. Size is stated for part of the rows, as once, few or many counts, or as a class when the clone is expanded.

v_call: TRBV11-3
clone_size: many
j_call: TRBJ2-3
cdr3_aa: CASSSGDRFYTSTDTQYF

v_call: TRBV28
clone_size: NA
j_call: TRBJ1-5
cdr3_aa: CASSLRDWNSNQPQHF

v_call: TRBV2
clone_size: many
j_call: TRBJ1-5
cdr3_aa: CATSSGRGKNQPQHF

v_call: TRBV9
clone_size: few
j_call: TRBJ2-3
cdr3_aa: CASSVGRTGRTDTQYF

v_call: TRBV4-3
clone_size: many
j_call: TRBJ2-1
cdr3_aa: CASSQDLGGGPTSGGELF

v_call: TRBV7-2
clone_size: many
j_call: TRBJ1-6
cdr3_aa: CASSPRTASNSPLHF

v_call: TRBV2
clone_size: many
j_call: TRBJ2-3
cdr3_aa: CASSGDTDTQYF

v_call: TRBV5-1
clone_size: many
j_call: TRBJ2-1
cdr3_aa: CASSLYLAGGSGEQFF

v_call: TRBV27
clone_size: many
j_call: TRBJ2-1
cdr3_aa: CASSPLDGEQFF

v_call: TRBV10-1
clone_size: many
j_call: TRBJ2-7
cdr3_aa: CASPSRQDRGEKPSYEQYF

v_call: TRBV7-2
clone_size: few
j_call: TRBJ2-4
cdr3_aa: CASSLSGSVAKNIQYF

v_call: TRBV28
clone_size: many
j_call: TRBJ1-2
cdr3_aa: CASSLITGNYGYTF

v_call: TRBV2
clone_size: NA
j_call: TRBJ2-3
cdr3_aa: CASSVGGASTDTQYF

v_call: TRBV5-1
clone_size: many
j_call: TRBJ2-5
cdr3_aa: CASSFGDRGVEETQYF

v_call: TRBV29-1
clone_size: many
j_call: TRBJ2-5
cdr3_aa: CSVEQVQETQYF

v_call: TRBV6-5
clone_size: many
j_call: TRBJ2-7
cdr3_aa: CASSYSPAGASYEQYF

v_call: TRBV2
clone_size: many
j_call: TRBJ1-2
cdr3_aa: CASSDSRRGYGYTF

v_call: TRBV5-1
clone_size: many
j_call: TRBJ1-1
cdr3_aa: CASSYSNTEAFF

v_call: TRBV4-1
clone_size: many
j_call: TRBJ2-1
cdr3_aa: CAVRPSGHNEQFF

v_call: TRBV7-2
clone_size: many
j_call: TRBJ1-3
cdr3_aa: CASSSQQGVSGNTIYF

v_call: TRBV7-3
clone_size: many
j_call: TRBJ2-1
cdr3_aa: CASSLMGARGSYNEQFF

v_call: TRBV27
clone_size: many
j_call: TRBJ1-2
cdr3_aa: CASSLEAVGRSGNYGYTF

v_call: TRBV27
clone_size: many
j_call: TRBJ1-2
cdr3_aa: CASSQTFLKTGDYGYTF

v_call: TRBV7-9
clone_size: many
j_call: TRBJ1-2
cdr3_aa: CASSPRQGATNYGYTF

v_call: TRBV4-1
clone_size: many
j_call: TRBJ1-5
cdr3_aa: CASSQAGHGGNQPQHF

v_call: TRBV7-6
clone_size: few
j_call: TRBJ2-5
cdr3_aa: CASSLDGEGEQYF

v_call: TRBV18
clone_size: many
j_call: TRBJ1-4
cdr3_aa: CASSRGTGEKLFF

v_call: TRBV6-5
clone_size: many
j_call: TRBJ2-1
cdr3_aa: CASSYKRAPYNEQFF

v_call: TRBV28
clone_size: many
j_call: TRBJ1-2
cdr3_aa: CASGAYYGYTF

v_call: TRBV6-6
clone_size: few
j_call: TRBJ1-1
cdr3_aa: CASTIRQFIGSEAFF

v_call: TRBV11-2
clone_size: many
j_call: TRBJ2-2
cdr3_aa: CASSSAWRENTGELFF

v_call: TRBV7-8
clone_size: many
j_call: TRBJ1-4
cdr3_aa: CASSPHLRVTEKLFF

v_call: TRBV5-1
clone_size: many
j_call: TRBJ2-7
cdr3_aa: CASSLDRQGALSSYEQYF

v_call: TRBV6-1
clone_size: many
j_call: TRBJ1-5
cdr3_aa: CASSEAHISISNQPQHF

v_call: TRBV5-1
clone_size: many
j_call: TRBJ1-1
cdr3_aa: CASSLIQGETEAFF

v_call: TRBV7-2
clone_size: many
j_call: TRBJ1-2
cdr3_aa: CASSRGTDHYTF

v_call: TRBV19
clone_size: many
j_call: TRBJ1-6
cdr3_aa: CASHGQGSGSPLHF

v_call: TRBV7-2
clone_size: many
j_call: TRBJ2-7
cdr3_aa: CASSLAPSGPYEQYF

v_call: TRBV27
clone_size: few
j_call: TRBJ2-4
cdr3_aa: CASSTHGKNIQYF

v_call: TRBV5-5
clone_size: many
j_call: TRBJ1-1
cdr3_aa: CASSPSRGTGSTEAFF

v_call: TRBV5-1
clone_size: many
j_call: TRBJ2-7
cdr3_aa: CASSLGPGFEQYF

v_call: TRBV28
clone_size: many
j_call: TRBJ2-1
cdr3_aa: CASGRGSREQFF

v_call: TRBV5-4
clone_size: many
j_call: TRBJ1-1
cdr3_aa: CASSPKGSGGRSTEAFF

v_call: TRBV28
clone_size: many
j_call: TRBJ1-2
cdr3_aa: CASRLPPGQNYGYTF

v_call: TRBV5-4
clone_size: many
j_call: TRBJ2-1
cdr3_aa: CASSLDGSGGGNEQFF